This passage covers 6 T cell receptor beta chains from one sample sequenced in a study of blood T cell repertoires in COVID-19. Clones were sequenced by immunoSEQ multiplex PCR, and TCRdb holds only the in-frame ones, with some missing. The table includes about 250,000 clones, around 88% detected once. The sample was peripheral blood. The receptors derive from a woman aged 80 or over with COVID-19, enrolled during active disease.

The chain carries TRBV2 and TRBJ1-2; D is uncertain. CDR3 size: 14 residues. The V and J ends lost 4 bases and 0 bases respectively, with 9 bases between them. CDR1 SNHLY and CDR2 FYNNEI come from the germline V gene. This CDR3 reads CASSARTANYGYTF. DNA of the CDR3: TGTGCCAGCAGTGCTCGGACTGCTAACTATGGCTACACCTTC.

The CDR3: CASSLGEGRYGYTF. CDR3 coding DNA: TGCGCCAGCAGCTTGGGTGAGGGTCGGTATGGCTACACCTTC. V and J are TRBV5-1 and TRBJ1-2; D gene ambiguous. There are 14 residues in the CDR3. Looked up from germline, CDR1 is SGHRS and CDR2 is YFSETQ. Trimming removed 0 bases at V and 5 bases at J, with 11 bases between.

V is TRBV28 and J is TRBJ1-1; 9 nucleotides match TRBD1. The germline CDR1 and CDR2 sequences are MDHEN and SYDVKM. With 7 bases clipped from V and 0 bases from J, the junction kept 12 bases outside the gene matches. This CDR3 contains 17 residues. The CDR3 DNA reads as TGTGCCAGCATCTCCTTCCGGGACAGGGCCATGAACACTGAAGCTTTCTTT. Amino acid sequence: CASISFRDRAMNTEAFF.

The chain employs TRBV5-1 and TRBJ2-4, with 10 bases identical to TRBD1. Germline V gene data show CDR1 as SGHRS and CDR2 as YFSETQ. V gave up 3 bases and J gave up 13 bases; unmatched junction bases: 10. The CDR3 is 14 amino acids. CDR3 DNA: TGCGCCAGCAGCTCTACCGGGACAGGGGACCCACAGTACTTC. Its translation is CASSSTGTGDPQYF.

The rearrangement joins TRBV5-1 to TRBJ2-1, with TRBD1 identical over 8 bases. Germline V lookup: CDR1 SGHRS, CDR2 YFSETQ. CDR3 size: 14 residues. V lost 4 bases and J lost 7; bases outside the gene matches: 7. CDR3 nucleotide sequence: TGCGCCAGCAGCACCCAAACAGGGGGGAATGAGCAGTTCTTC. It encodes CASSTQTGGNEQFF.

This clone appeared a single time. The V gene is TRBV19, the J gene TRBJ1-5, with D maybe TRBD1 (5 bases). Germline CDR1 is LNHDA and CDR2 is SQIVND (reference sequence). This CDR3 region has 16 residues. Deletions cut 6 bases from V and 6 bases from J, with 21 bases between. The CDR3: CASSRPRGASGQPQHF. The DNA for the CDR3 is TGTGCCAGTAGCAGGCCAAGAGGGGCTAGCGGTCAGCCCCAGCATTTT.